The T cell receptor (beta chain) described here comes from a study of blood T cell repertoires in COVID-19 (dated by TCRdb to about 2020). Context from the whole study: Collaborator samples came from the United States, Italy and Spain and covered acute and convalescent phases of COVID-19. The material from the prospective study consisted of cDNA or gDNA derived from T cells, B-cell-depleted T cells, or PBMCs. The dataset comprised deeply sampled blood TCRbeta repertoires from subjects exposed to, actively infected with, or recovered from COVID-19. The repertoires were made available in a free public database intended to serve as a resource for research on the immune response to SARS-CoV-2. The samples were drawn from the first 160 participants of the ongoing ImmuneRACE study and from 950 to 1,500 subjects provided by 6 global collaborators. Sample metadata almost always included a de-identified subject ID, COVID-19 status, age in years and sex. HLA class I and class II types, where available, came from metadata supplied by the sample provider rather than from assay-based typing. The paper's findings and limits, for the study overall: The amount of clinical and demographic metadata varied by source and participant and was provided uncurated.

This clone was found once. Its antigen is not yet known. There are no base qualities to consult, and no much larger clone falls within one base. TCRbeta CDR3 regions were amplified from genomic DNA using the immunoSEQ Assay, a bias-controlled multiplex PCR. For the original study's pipeline: Within the assay, amplification of reference gene primers was used to estimate how many nucleated cells each sample contained. To quantify the absolute abundance of each unique TCRbeta CDR3 rearrangement, sequence reads were collapsed and filtered. For each sample, productive Simpson clonality was calculated as the square root of Simpson's diversity index over productive rearrangements. Not all clones reach the TCRdb copy of this immuneACCESS table, which keeps in-frame sequences only. Checked studies attribute under half of the gap to unresolved V genes and leave the rest unexplained. For V, J and clone size, that table is used; D and trimming come from the DNA. Counted in this sample were over 200,000 clones; approximately 90% of them appeared once. The ten largest clones add up to around 0.99% of the sample.

A second Seattle source provided samples from volunteer blood donors who had recovered from COVID-19. Each collaborating institution followed its own protocols to collect whole blood in K2EDTA tubes. For TCRbeta analysis, collaborators shipped samples as frozen whole blood, isolated PBMCs, or DNA extracted from either of those sample types. Reading the germline V gene gives CDR1 SGHVS and CDR2 FQNEAQ. Spanning cysteine to phenylalanine, the CDR3 consists of 16 amino acids. Just the 48-base CDR3 DNA is kept, in frame starting at base 1. Germline trimming: 5 bases from V, 4 bases from J; junction bases outside gene matches: 9.

Sequenced: peripheral blood. The TCR comes from a woman between 40 and 50 years old who had recovered from COVID-19. This sequence uses TRBV7-8 and TRBJ1-3; 9 central bases correspond to TRBD1. The DNA is as follows: TGTGCCAGCAGCCCATTGCCACAGGGGGCGGGAAACACCATATATTTT. Its translation is CASSPLPQGAGNTIYF.